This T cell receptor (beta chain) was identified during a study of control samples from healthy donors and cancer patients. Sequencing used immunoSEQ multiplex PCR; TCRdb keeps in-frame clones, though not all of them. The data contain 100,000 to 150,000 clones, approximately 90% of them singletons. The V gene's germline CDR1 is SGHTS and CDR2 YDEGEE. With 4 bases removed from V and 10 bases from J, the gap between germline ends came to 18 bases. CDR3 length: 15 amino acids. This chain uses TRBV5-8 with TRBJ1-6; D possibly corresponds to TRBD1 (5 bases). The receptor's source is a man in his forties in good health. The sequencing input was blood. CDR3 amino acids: CASSKAWGRGSPLHF. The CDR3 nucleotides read TGTGCCAGCAGCAAAGCATGGGGGAGAGGATCACCCCTCCACTTT.